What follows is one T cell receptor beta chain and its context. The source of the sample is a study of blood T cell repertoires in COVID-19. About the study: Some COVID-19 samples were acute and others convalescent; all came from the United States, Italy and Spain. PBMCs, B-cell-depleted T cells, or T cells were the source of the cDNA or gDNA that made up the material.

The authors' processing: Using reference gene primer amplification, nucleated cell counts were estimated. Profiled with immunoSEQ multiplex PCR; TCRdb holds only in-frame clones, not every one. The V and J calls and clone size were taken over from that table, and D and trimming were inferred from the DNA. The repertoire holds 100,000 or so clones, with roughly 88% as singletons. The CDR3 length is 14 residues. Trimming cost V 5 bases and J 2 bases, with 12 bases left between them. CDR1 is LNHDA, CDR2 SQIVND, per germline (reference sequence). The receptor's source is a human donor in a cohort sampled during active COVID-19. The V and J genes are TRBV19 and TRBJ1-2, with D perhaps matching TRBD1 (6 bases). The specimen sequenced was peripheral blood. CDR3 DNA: TGTGCCAGTAGTGAGCCCAGGGGAAACTATGGCTACACCTTC. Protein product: CASSEPRGNYGYTF.